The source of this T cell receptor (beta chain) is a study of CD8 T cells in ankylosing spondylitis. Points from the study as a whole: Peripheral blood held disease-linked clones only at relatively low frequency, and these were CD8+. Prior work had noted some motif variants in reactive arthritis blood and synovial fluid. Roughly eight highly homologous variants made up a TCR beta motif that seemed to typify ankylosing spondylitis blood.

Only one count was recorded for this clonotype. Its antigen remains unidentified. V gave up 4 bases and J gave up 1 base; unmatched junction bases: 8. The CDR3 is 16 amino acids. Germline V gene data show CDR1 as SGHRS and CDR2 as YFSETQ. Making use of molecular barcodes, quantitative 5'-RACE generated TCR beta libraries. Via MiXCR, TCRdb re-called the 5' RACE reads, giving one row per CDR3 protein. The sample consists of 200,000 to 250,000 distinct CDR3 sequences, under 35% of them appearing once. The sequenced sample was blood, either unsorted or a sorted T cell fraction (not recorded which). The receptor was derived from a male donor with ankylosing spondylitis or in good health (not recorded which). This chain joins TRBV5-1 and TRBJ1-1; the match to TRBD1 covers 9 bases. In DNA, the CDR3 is TGCGCCAGCAGCCCTACAGGGGGCGGAGGGAACACTGAAGCTTTCTTT. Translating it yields CASSPTGGGGNTEAFF.